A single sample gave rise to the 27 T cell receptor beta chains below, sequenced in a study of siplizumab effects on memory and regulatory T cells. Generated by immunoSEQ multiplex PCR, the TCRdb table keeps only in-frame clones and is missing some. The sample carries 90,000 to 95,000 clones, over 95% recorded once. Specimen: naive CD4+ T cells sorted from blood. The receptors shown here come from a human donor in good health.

The CDR3 loop reads CAGRTGTNGGELFF. CDR3 nucleotide sequence: TGTGCCGGAAGAACAGGGACTAACGGGGGGGAGCTGTTTTTT. The chain carries TRBV6-1 and TRBJ2-2, with D perhaps TRBD2 (7 bases). The germline CDR1 and CDR2 sequences are MNHNS and SASEGT. Deletions cut 11 bases from V and 8 bases from J, with 21 bases between. The CDR3 consists of 14 residues.

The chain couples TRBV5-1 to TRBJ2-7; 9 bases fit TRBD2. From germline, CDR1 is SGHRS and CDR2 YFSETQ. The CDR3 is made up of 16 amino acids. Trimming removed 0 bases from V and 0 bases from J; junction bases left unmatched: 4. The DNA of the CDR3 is TGCGCCAGCAGCTTGGTAGCGGGGGCCGGCTCCTACGAGCAGTACTTC. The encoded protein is CASSLVAGAGSYEQYF.

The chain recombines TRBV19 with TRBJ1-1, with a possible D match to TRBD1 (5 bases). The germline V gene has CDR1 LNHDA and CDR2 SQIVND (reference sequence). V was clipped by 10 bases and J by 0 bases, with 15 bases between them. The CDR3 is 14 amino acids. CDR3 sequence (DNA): TGTGCCACGCAGAAAGGGACGATGAACACTGAAGCTTTCTTT. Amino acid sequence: CATQKGTMNTEAFF. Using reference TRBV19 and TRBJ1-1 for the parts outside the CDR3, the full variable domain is DGGITQSPKYLFRKEGQNVTLSCEQNLNHDAMYWYRQDPGQGLRLIYYSQIVNDFQKGDIAEGYSVSREKKESFPLTVTSAQKNPTAFYLCATQKGTMNTEAFFGQGTRLTVV.

CDR3 loop: CASSHPLGLAKNIQYF. CDR3 nucleotides: TGCGCCAGCAGCCATCCCTTGGGGCTAGCCAAAAACATTCAGTACTTC. The chain employs TRBV4-1 and TRBJ2-4, with D tentatively TRBD1 (5 bases). V lost 3 bases and J lost 0, with 12 bases in between. The CDR3 contains 16 residues. Germline V lookup: CDR1 MGHRA, CDR2 YSYEKL.

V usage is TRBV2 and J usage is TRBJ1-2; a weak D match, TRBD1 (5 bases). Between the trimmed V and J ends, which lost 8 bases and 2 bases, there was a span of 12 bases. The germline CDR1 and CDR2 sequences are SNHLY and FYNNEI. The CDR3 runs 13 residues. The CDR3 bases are TGTGCCAGCGGGGCAGGAACCAACTATGGCTACACCTTC. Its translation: CASGAGTNYGYTF. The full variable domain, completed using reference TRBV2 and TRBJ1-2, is EPEVTQTPSHQVTQMGQEVILRCVPISNHLYFYWYRQILGQKVEFLVSFYNNEISEKSEIFDDQFSVERPDGSNFTLKIRSTKLEDSAMYFCASGAGTNYGYTFGSGTRLTVV.

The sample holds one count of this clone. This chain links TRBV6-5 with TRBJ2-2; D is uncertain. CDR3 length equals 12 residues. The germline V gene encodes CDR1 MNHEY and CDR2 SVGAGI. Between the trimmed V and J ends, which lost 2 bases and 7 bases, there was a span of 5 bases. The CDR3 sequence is CASSYGFGELFF. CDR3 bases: TGTGCCAGCAGTTACGGGTTCGGGGAGCTGTTTTTT.

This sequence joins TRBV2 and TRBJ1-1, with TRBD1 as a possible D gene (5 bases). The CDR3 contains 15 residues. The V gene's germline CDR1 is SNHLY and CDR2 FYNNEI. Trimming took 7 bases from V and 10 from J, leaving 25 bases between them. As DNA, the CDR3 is TGTGCCAGCACCCCCCGAGGGGCTATCCATCTGGGAGCTTTCTTT. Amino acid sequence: CASTPRGAIHLGAFF.

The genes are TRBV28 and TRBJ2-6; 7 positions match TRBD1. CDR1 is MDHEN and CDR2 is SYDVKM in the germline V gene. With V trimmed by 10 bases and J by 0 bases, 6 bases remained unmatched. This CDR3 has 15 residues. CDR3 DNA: TGTGCCACCGGGACAGCGAACTCTGGGGCCAACGTCCTGACTTTC. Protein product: CATGTANSGANVLTF. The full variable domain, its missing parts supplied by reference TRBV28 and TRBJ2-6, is DVKVTQSSRYLVKRTGEKVFLECVQDMDHENMFWYRQDPGLGLRLIYFSYDVKMKEKGDIPEGYSVSREKKERFSLILESASTNQTSMYLCATGTANSGANVLTFGAGSRLTVL.

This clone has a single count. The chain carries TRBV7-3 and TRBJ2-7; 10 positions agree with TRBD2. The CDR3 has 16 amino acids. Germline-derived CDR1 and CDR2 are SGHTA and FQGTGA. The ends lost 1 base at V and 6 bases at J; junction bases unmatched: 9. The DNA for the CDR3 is TGTGCCAGCAGCTTAAGTCCGGTTAGCGGGGGGTTCGAGCAGTACTTC. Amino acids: CASSLSPVSGGFEQYF.

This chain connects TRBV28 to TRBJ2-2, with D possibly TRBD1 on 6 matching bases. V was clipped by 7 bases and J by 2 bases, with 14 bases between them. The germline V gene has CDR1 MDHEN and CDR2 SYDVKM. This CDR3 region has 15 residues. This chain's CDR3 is CASTPGEFNTGELFF. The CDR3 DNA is TGTGCCAGCACCCCAGGGGAGTTTAACACCGGGGAGCTGTTTTTT.

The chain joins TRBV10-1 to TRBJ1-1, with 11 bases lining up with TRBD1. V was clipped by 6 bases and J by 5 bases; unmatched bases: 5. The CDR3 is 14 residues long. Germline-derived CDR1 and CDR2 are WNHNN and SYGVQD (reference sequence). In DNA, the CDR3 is TGCGCCAGCAGCGGACAGGGGGCAAGGACTGAAGCTTTCTTT. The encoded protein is CASSGQGARTEAFF.

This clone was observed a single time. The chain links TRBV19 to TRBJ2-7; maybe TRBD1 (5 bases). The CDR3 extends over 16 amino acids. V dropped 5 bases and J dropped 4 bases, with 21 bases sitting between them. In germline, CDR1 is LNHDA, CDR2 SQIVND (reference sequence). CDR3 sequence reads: CASSVETGPWGYEQYF. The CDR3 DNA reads TGTGCCAGTAGTGTTGAAACAGGCCCTTGGGGTTACGAGCAGTACTTC.

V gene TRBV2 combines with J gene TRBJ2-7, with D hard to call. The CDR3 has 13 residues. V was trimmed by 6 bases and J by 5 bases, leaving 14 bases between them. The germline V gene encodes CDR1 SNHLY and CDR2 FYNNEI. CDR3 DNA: TGTGCCAGCAGGTTAAATGAAGGGAACGAGCAGTACTTC. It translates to CASRLNEGNEQYF.

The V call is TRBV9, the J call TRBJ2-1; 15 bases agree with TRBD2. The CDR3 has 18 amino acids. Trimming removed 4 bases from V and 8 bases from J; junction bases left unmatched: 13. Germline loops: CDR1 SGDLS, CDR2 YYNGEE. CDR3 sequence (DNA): TGTGCCAGCAGCCCCCAAGGACTAGCGGGGGGGCTTGGCGATGAGCAGTTCTTC. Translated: CASSPQGLAGGLGDEQFF.

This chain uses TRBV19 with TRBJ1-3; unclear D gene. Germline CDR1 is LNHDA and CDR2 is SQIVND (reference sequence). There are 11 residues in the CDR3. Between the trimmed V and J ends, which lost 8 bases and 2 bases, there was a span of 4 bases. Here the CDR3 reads CASGAGNTIYF. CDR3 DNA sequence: TGTGCCAGTGGGGCTGGAAACACCATATATTTT. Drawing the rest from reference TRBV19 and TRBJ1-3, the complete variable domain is DGGITQSPKYLFRKEGQNVTLSCEQNLNHDAMYWYRQDPGQGLRLIYYSQIVNDFQKGDIAEGYSVSREKKESFPLTVTSAQKNPTAFYLCASGAGNTIYFGEGSWLTVV.

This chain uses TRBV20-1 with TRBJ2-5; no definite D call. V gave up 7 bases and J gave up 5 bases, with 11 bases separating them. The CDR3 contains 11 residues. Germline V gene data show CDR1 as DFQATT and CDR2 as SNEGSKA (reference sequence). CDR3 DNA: TGCAGTGGAAGCCTCCGGGAGACCCAGTACTTC. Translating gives CSGSLRETQYF.

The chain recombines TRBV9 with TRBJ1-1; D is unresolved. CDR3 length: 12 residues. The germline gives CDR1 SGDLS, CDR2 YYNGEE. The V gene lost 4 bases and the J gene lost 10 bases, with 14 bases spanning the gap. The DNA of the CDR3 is TGTGCCAGCAGCCCTCCCTCGGAGGGAGCTTTCTTT. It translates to CASSPPSEGAFF.

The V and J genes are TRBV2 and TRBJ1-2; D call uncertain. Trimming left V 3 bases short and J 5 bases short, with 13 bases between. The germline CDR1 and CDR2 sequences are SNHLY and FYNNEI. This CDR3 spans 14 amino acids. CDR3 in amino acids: CASSDSQVLYGYTF. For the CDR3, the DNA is TGTGCCAGCAGTGATAGCCAGGTTCTATATGGCTACACCTTC. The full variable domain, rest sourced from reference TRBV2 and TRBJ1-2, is EPEVTQTPSHQVTQMGQEVILRCVPISNHLYFYWYRQILGQKVEFLVSFYNNEISEKSEIFDDQFSVERPDGSNFTLKIRSTKLEDSAMYFCASSDSQVLYGYTFGSGTRLTVV.

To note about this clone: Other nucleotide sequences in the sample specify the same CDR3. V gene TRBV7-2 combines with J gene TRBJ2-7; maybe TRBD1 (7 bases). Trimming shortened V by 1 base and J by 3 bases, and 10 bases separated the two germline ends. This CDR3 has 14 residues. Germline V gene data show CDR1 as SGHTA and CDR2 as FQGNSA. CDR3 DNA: TGTGCCAGCAGCTTAGGTCAGGGGGGCTACGAGCAGTACTTC. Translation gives CASSLGQGGYEQYF.

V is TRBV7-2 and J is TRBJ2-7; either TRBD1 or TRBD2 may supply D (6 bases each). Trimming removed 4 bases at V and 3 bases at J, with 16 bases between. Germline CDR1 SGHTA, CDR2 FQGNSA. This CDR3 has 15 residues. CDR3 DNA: TGTGCCAGCAGCTGGGGGGCGGGACGTAGCTACGAGCAGTACTTC. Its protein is CASSWGAGRSYEQYF. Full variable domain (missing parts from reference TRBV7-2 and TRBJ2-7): GAGVSQSPSNKVTEKGKDVELRCDPISGHTALYWYRQSLGQGLEFLIYFQGNSAPDKSGLPSDRFSAERTGGSVSTLTIQRTQQEDSAVYLCASSWGAGRSYEQYFGPGTRLTVT.

The CDR3 DNA follows: TGCGCCAGCAGCTTTGGAGGGCAGGGGGGCTACGAGCAGTACTTC. Its protein is CASSFGGQGGYEQYF. The chain uses TRBV5-1 and TRBJ2-7; a weak D match, TRBD1 (7 bases). Germline V CDR1 and CDR2: SGHRS, YFSETQ. The length of the CDR3 is 15 residues. Trimming shortened V by 2 bases and J by 3 bases, and 15 bases separated the two germline ends.

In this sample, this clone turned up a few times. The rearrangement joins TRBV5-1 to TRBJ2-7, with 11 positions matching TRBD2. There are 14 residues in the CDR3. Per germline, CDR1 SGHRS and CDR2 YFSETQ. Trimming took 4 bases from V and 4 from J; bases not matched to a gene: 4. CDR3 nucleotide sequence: TGCGCCAGCAGCCTTGTAGCGGGGGGGTACGAGCAGTACTTC. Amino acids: CASSLVAGGYEQYF. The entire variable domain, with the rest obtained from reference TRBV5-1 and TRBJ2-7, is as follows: KAGVTQTPRYLIKTRGQQVTLSCSPISGHRSVSWYQQTPGQGLQFLFEYFSETQRNKGNFPGRFSGRQFSNSRSEMNVSTLELGDSALYLCASSLVAGGYEQYFGPGTRLTVT.

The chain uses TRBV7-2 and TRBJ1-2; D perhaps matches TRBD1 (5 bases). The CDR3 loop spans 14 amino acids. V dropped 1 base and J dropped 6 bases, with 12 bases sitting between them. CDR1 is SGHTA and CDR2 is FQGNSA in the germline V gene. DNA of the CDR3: TGTGCCAGCAGCTTAGAGGTTCAGGGCCATGGCTACACCTTC. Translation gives CASSLEVQGHGYTF.

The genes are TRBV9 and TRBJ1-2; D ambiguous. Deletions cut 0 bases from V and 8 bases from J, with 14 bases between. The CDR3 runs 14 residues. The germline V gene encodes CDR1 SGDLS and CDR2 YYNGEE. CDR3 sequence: CASSVDGDLGGYTF. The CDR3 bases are TGTGCCAGCAGCGTAGATGGCGACCTGGGGGGCTACACCTTC.

The CDR3 bases are TGTGCCACCAGAGTCCCGGGGGCCTCTTTCGGGGCCAACGTCCTGACTTTC. It translates to CATRVPGASFGANVLTF. This rearrangement joins TRBV15 to TRBJ2-6, with D perhaps TRBD1 or TRBD2 (6 bases each). V was pared by 6 bases and J by 4 bases, with 19 bases between. The CDR3 contains 17 residues. Germline values: CDR1 LNHNV, CDR2 YYDKDF (reference sequence).

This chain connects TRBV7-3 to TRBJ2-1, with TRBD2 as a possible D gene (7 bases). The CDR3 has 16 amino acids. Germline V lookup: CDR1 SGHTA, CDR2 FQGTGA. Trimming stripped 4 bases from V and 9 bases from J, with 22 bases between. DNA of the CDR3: TGTGCCAGCAGCTCCCTAGCTAATGGGGGGGCCGCTGAGCAGTTCTTC. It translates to CASSSLANGGAAEQFF.

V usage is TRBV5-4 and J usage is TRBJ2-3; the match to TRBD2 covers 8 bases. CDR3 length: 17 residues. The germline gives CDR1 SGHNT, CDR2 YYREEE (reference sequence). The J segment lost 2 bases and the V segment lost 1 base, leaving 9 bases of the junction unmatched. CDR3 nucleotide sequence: TGTGCCAGCAGCTTGTTTCGGGGGGGGCCGAACACAGATACGCAGTATTTT. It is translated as CASSLFRGGPNTDTQYF.